What follows are 18 T cell receptor beta chains derived from one specimen sequenced in a study of shared clonotypes between healthy human individuals. Only in-frame clones appear in the TCRdb table, and some are missing; sequencing was by immunoSEQ multiplex PCR. The table includes fewer than 2.5 million clones, roughly 93% detected once. Material for sequencing was naive CD4+ T cells from PBMCs. Stated subset: CD45RA+ positively selected. The receptors stem from a man between 18 and 35 years old in good health. Some clones in this sample may be carry-over from other donors' samples.

The V gene is TRBV27, the J gene TRBJ2-6; 12 nucleotides agree with TRBD2. The V gene's germline CDR1 is MNHEY and CDR2 SMNVEV (reference sequence). This CDR3 is 18 amino acids long. Unmatched junction bases numbered 5, after V lost 2 bases and J lost 3 bases. The CDR3 region is CASSLRLAGAGGANVLTF. The CDR3 region has the DNA TGTGCCAGCAGTTTAAGACTAGCGGGAGCAGGTGGGGCCAACGTCCTGACTTTC.

This chain links TRBV5-4 with TRBJ2-3; 8 bases match TRBD2. J was trimmed by 0 bases and V by 4 bases; bases with no gene match: 7. Germline lookup yields CDR1 SGHNT and CDR2 YYREEE (reference sequence). The CDR3 runs 16 residues. The CDR3 nucleotides read TGTGCCAGCAGCCGCGGAGCTAGCGGGAGCACAGATACGCAGTATTTT. This encodes CASSRGASGSTDTQYF.

V and J are TRBV4-3 and TRBJ2-1, with 11 nucleotides matching TRBD2. The trim removed 1 base at V and 4 bases at J, leaving 12 bases unmatched. Germline assignment: CDR1 LGHNA and CDR2 YSLEER. This CDR3 comprises 19 residues. The CDR3 region has the DNA TGCGCCAGCAGCCAAGTAATGACTAGCGGGACGGTCTCGTACAATGAGCAGTTCTTC. This codes for CASSQVMTSGTVSYNEQFF.

The CDR3 sequence: CASSQDSSGGRLKLFF. The CDR3 nucleotides are TGCGCCAGCAGCCAAGATAGCTCAGGTGGGCGACTTAAACTGTTTTTT. The gene calls are TRBV4-1 and TRBJ1-4; D remains unclear. The CDR3 spans 16 residues. With 0 bases removed from V and 11 bases from J, the gap between germline ends came to 19 bases. Germline lookup yields CDR1 MGHRA and CDR2 YSYEKL.

The CDR3 here is CASSVGLAGDEQFF. CDR3 DNA sequence: TGTGCCAGCTCCGTCGGACTAGCGGGAGATGAGCAGTTCTTC. V gene TRBV18 combines with J gene TRBJ2-1; 13 bases map to TRBD2. V gave up 6 bases and J gave up 8 bases; unmatched junction bases: 4. CDR1 and CDR2 (germline): KGHSH, LQKENI. The CDR3 contains 14 residues.

Comments on this clone: Other DNA sequences in this specimen translate into the identical CDR3. V usage is TRBV5-1 and J usage is TRBJ2-5; D not certain. V shed 5 bases and J shed 2 bases, with 7 bases lying between them. The CDR3 runs 12 residues. Germline CDR1 SGHRS, CDR2 YFSETQ. The CDR3: CASSPDQETQYF. The CDR3 DNA sequence: TGCGCCAGCAGTCCAGATCAAGAGACCCAGTACTTC.

Notes on this clone: The sample has other DNA sequences that encode this CDR3 too. This CDR3 reads CASSLAGTGGYEQYF. The CDR3 nucleotides are TGTGCCAGCAGCTTAGCCGGGACAGGAGGCTACGAGCAGTACTTC. V usage is TRBV7-2 and J usage is TRBJ2-7; TRBD1 agrees at 8 bases. V was pared by 0 bases and J by 3 bases, with 4 bases of the junction left unmatched. This CDR3 is 15 amino acids long. Germline loops: CDR1 SGHTA, CDR2 FQGNSA.

The chain employs TRBV9 and TRBJ1-1; the D gene is possibly TRBD1 (6 bases). CDR1 SGDLS and CDR2 YYNGEE come from the germline V gene. This CDR3 spans 14 amino acids. V was trimmed by 0 bases and J by 4 bases, leaving 10 bases between them. In nucleotides, the CDR3 is TGTGCCAGCAGCGTAGGGGGGGCGAGCACTGAAGCTTTCTTT. As protein: CASSVGGASTEAFF.

The genes are TRBV19 and TRBJ1-1; no firm D call. Germline V gene data show CDR1 as LNHDA and CDR2 as SQIVND (reference sequence). The CDR3 length is 14 residues. V lost 6 bases and J lost 0, with 11 bases in between. The CDR3: CASRDFGMNTEAFF. The CDR3 region has the DNA TGTGCCAGTAGGGATTTTGGTATGAACACTGAAGCTTTCTTT.

The rearrangement uses TRBV5-1 and TRBJ2-7, with a possible D match to TRBD2 (6 bases). CDR1 and CDR2 (germline): SGHRS, YFSETQ. The CDR3 is 15 residues long. V lost 4 bases and J lost 3, with 17 bases in between. DNA for the CDR3: TGCGCCAGCAGCGTGGCCGTAGCGGACCACTACGAGCAGTACTTC. Protein: CASSVAVADHYEQYF.

The CDR3 DNA sequence: TGTGCCAGCATGAGTCAGCCGAATCAGCCCCAGCATTTT. Amino acids: CASMSQPNQPQHF. The chain uses TRBV28 and TRBJ1-5; no firm D call. V dropped 7 bases and J dropped 4 bases, with 11 bases sitting between them. Germline V gene lookup returns CDR1 MDHEN and CDR2 SYDVKM. The length of the CDR3 is 13 residues. The variable domain in full, completed from reference TRBV28 and TRBJ1-5, reads DVKVTQSSRYLVKRTGEKVFLECVQDMDHENMFWYRQDPGLGLRLIYFSYDVKMKEKGDIPEGYSVSREKKERFSLILESASTNQTSMYLCASMSQPNQPQHFGDGTRLSIL.

The chain recombines TRBV7-3 with TRBJ2-3; 14 nucleotides match TRBD2. This CDR3 is 17 amino acids long. The V gene end was trimmed by 3 bases and the J gene end by 1 base; junction bases not matched to a gene: 3. CDR1 is SGHTA and CDR2 is FQGTGA in the germline V gene. The CDR3 DNA reads as TGTGCCAGCAGCTTCCGGACTAGCGGGAGGCGCACAGATACGCAGTATTTT. It translates to CASSFRTSGRRTDTQYF.

The rearrangement links TRBV28 to TRBJ2-7; no clear D gene. Trimming stripped 6 bases from V and 0 bases from J, with 9 bases between. The CDR3 is made up of 13 amino acids. In germline, CDR1 is MDHEN, CDR2 SYDVKM. The CDR3 DNA is TGTGCCAGCAGGACACCCGACTCCTACGAGCAGTACTTC. Encoded protein: CASRTPDSYEQYF.

This clone was counted between two and nine times. This sequence joins TRBV6-5 and TRBJ2-7; 13 bases map to TRBD2. The CDR3 is made up of 15 amino acids. Germline-derived CDR1 and CDR2 are MNHEY and SVGAGI. V was pared by 5 bases and J by 6 bases, with 7 bases of the junction left unmatched. This chain's CDR3 is CASSVTGTSGTEQYF. The CDR3 coding sequence is TGTGCCAGCAGTGTGACCGGGACTAGCGGGACCGAGCAGTACTTC.

V and J are TRBV27 and TRBJ2-7; D is perhaps TRBD2 (6 bases). The CDR3 is 13 residues long. Per the germline V gene, CDR1 is MNHEY and CDR2 is SMNVEV (reference sequence). Between the trimmed V and J ends, which lost 4 bases and 7 bases, there was a span of 14 bases. The CDR3 reads CASSSQDGGEQYF. CDR3 in DNA: TGTGCCAGCAGTTCACAGGACGGGGGAGAGCAGTACTTC.

The V and J genes are TRBV7-2 and TRBJ1-5, with D unresolved. Trimming pared 4 bases from V and 5 bases from J, leaving 9 bases between. CDR3 length: 13 residues. Germline V gene data show CDR1 as SGHTA and CDR2 as FQGNSA. CDR3 region: CASSSRWDQPQHF. CDR3 in DNA: TGTGCCAGCAGCTCAAGGTGGGATCAGCCCCAGCATTTT.

The CDR3 reads CASSPIGGTDTQYF. CDR3 sequence (DNA): TGTGCCAGCAGCCCAATCGGTGGCACAGATACGCAGTATTTT. V gene TRBV7-9 combines with J gene TRBJ2-3; D gene unclear. V lost 5 bases, J lost 1 base, and 10 bases lay in between. Germline V CDR1 and CDR2: SEHNR, FQNEAQ (reference sequence). The CDR3 is 14 residues long.

The genes are TRBV7-9 and TRBJ1-4, with D hard to call. V was clipped by 5 bases and J by 10 bases, with 23 bases between them. The CDR3 loop spans 16 amino acids. Germline values: CDR1 SEHNR, CDR2 FQNEAQ (reference sequence). The CDR3 sequence: CASSDTRPLSEGKLFF. CDR3 in DNA: TGTGCCAGCAGCGACACTCGACCGCTCAGCGAAGGAAAACTGTTTTTT.